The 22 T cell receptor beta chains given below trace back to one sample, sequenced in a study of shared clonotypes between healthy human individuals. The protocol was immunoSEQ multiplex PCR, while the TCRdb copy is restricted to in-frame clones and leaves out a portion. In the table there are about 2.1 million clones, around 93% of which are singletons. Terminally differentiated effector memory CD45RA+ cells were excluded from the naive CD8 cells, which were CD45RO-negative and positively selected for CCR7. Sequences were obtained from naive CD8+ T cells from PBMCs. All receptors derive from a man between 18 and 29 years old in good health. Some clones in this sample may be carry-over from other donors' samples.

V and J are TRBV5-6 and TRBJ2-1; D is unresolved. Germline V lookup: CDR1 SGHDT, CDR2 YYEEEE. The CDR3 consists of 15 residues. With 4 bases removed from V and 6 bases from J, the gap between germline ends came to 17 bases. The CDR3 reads CASSPGPLGPNEQFF. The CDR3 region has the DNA TGTGCCAGCAGCCCTGGACCTCTCGGTCCCAATGAGCAGTTCTTC.

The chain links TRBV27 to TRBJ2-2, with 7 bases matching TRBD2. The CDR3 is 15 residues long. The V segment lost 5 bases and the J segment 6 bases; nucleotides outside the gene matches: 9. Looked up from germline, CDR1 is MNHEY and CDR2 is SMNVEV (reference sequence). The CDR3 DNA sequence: TGTGCCAGCAGTCCCGAGCGGGGAGGGGCCGGGGAGCTGTTTTTT. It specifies CASSPERGGAGELFF.

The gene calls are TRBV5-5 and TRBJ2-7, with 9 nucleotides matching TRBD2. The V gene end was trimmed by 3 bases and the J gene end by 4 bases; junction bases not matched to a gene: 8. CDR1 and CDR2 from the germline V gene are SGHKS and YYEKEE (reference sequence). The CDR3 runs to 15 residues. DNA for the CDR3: TGTGCCAGCAGCTCGGAATGGCTAGCGGGATACGAGCAGTACTTC. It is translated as CASSSEWLAGYEQYF. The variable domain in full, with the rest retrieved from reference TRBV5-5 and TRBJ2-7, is DAGVTQSPTHLIKTRGQQVTLRCSPISGHKSVSWYQQVLGQGPQFIFQYYEKEERGRGNFPDRFSARQFPNYSSELNVNALLLGDSALYLCASSSEWLAGYEQYFGPGTRLTVT.

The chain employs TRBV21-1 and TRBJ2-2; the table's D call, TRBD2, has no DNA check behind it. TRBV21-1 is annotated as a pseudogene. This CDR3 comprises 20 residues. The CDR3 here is CASSKVSPSATRRSTGELFF. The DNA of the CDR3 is TGTGCCAGCAGCAAAGTCAGTCCTAGCGCCACCCGGCGGAGCACCGGGGAGCTGTTTTTT.

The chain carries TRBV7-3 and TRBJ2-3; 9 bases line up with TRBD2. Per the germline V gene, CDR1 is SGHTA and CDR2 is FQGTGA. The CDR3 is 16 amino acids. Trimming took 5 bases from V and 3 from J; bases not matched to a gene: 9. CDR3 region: CASSVGTSSLTDTQYF. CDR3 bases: TGTGCCAGCAGCGTCGGGACTAGCAGTCTAACAGATACGCAGTATTTT. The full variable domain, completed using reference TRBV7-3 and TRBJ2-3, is GAGVSQTPSNKVTEKGKYVELRCDPISGHTALYWYRQSLGQGPEFLIYFQGTGAADDSGLPNDRFFAVRPEGSVSTLKIQRTERGDSAVYLCASSVGTSSLTDTQYFGPGTRLTVL.

Here the CDR3 reads CASSQVDPGEAFF. DNA of the CDR3: TGCGCCAGCAGCCAAGTAGACCCGGGTGAAGCTTTCTTT. The J gene is TRBJ1-1, the V gene TRBV4-1; D remains ambiguous. Germline V gene sequence: CDR1 MGHRA, CDR2 YSYEKL. CDR3 length: 13 amino acids. Trimming removed 1 base from V and 7 bases from J, with 10 bases in between.

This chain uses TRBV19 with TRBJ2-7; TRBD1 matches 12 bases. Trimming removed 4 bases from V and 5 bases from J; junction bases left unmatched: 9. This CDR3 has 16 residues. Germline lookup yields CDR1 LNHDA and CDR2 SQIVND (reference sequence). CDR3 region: CASSNRAGQGAHEQYF. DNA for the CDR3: TGTGCCAGTAGTAACCGAGCGGGACAGGGGGCCCACGAGCAGTACTTC.

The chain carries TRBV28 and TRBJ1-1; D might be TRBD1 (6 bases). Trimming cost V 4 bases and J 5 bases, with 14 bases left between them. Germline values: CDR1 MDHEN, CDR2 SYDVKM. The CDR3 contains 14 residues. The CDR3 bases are TGTGCCAGCAGTTGGGGGGGGGCTCGGACTGAAGCTTTCTTT. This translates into CASSWGGARTEAFF.

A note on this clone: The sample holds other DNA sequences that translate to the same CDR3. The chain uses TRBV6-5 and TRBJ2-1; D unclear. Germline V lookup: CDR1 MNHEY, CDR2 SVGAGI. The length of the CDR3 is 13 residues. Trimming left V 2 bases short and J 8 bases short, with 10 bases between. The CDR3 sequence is CASSYPTGDEQFF. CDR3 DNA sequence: TGTGCCAGCAGTTACCCGACTGGTGATGAGCAGTTCTTC.

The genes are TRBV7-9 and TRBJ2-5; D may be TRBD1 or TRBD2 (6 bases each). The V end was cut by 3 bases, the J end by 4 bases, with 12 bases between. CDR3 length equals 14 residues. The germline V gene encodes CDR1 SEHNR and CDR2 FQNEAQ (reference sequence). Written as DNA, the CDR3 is TGTGCCAGCAGCTTCCCGAGGGGGGCAGAGACCCAGTACTTC. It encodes CASSFPRGAETQYF.

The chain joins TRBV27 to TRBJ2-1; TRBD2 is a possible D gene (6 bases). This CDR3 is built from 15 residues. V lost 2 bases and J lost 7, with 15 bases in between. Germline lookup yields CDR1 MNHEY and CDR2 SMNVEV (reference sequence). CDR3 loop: CASSLAGTGANEQFF. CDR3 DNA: TGTGCCAGCAGTTTAGCCGGGACTGGAGCAAATGAGCAGTTCTTC.

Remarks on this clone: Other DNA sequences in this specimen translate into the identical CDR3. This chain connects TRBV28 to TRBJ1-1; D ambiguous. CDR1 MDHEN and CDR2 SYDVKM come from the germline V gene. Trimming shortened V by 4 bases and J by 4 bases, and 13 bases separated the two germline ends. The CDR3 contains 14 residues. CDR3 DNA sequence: TGTGCCAGCAGTTCTCCCCGGCGAGGCACTGAAGCTTTCTTT. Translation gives CASSSPRRGTEAFF.

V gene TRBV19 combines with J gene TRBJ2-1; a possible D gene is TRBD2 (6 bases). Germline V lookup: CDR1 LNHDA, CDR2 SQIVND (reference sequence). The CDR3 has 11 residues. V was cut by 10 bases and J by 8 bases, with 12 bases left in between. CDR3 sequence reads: CATRDLYEQFF. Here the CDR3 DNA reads TGTGCCACCAGGGACTTATATGAGCAGTTCTTC.

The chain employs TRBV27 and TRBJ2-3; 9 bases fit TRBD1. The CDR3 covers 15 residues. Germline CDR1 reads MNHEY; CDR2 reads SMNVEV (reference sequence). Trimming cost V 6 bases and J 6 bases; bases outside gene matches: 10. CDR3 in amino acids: CASRGQGKWSDTQYF. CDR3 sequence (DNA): TGTGCCAGCAGGGGACAGGGAAAATGGTCGGATACGCAGTATTTT.

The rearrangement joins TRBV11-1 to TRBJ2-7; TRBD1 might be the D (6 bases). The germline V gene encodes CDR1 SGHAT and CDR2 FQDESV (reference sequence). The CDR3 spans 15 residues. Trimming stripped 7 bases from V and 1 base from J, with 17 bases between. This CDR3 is CASTTTGHESYEQYF. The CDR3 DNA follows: TGTGCCAGCACCACGACAGGCCACGAATCCTACGAGCAGTACTTC.

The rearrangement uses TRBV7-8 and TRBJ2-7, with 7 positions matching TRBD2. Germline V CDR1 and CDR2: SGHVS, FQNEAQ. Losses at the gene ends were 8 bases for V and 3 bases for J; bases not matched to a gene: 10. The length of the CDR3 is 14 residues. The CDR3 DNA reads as TGTGCCAGCGCCTCAAGCGGGACCTACTACGAGCAGTACTTC. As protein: CASASSGTYYEQYF. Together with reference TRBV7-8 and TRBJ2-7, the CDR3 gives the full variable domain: GAGVSQSPRYKVAKRGQDVALRCDPISGHVSLFWYQQALGQGPEFLTYFQNEAQLDKSGLPSDRFFAERPEGSVSTLKIQRTQQEDSAVYLCASASSGTYYEQYFGPGTRLTVT.

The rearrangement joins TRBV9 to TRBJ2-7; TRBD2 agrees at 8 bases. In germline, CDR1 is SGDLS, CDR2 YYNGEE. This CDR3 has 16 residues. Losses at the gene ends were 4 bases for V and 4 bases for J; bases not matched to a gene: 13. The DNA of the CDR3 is TGTGCCAGCAGCTCTCCGGGTGGGAGCGGGAGTTACGAGCAGTACTTC. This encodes CASSSPGGSGSYEQYF. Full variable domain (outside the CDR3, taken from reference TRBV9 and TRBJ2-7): DSGVTQTPKHLITATGQRVTLRCSPRSGDLSVYWYQQSLDQGLQFLIQYYNGEERAKGNILERFSAQQFPDLHSELNLSSLELGDSALYFCASSSPGGSGSYEQYFGPGTRLTVT.

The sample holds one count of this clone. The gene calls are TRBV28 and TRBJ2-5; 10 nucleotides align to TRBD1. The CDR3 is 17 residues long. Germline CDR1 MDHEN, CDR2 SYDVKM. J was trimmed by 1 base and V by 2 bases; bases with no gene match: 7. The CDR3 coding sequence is TGTGCCAGCAGTTTAGGTCGGGGACAGGGGTCCCAAGAGACCCAGTACTTC. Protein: CASSLGRGQGSQETQYF.

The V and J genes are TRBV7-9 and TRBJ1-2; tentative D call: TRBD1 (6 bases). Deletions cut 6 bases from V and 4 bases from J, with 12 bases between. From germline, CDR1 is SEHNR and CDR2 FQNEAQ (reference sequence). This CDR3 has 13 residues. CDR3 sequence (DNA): TGTGCCAGCAGTGTCGCCAGGGGCTATGGCTACACCTTC. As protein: CASSVARGYGYTF.

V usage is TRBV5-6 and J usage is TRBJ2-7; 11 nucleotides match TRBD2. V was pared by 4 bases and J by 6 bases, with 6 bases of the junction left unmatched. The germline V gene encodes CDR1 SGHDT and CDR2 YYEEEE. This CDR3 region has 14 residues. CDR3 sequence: CASSGGTSGVEQYF. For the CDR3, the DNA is TGTGCCAGCAGCGGCGGGACTAGCGGCGTCGAGCAGTACTTC. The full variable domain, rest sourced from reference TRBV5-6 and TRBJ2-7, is DAGVTQSPTHLIKTRGQQVTLRCSPKSGHDTVSWYQQALGQGPQFIFQYYEEEERQRGNFPDRFSGHQFPNYSSELNVNALLLGDSALYLCASSGGTSGVEQYFGPGTRLTVT.

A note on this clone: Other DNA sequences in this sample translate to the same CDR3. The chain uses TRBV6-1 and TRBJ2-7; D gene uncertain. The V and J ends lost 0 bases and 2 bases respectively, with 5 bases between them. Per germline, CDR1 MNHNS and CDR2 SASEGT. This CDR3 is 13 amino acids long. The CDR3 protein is CASSEASAYEQYF. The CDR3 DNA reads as TGTGCCAGCAGTGAAGCCAGCGCCTACGAGCAGTACTTC.

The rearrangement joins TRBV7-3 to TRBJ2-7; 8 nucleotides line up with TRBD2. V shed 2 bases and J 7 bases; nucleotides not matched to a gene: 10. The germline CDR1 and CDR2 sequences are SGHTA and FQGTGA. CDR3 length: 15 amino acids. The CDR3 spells CASSLLASGPGEQYF. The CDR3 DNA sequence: TGTGCCAGCAGCTTACTGGCTAGCGGGCCAGGGGAGCAGTACTTC.